This is a list of T cell receptor beta chains from one sample in a study of T cells after yellow fever vaccination. TCRdb itself ran the 5' RACE reads through MiXCR, one entry per CDR3 protein. The sample carries 250,000 to 400,000 distinct CDR3 sequences, around 4.4% recorded once. Sequencing was performed on PBMCs, taken 15 days after the yellow fever booster vaccination. All receptors come from a man aged 18 to 30 who received the YFV17D yellow fever vaccine. CDR3s include the opening cysteine and the closing phenylalanine or tryptophan. The D gene is left open where the match is weak. Size is omitted from some rows. Given values are once, few, many or a class for expanded clones.

-	TRBV2	TRBJ1-1	-	13	TGTGCCAGCAGTGAAGAGGGGGGTACTGAAGCTTTCTTT	CASSEEGGTEAFF
-	TRBV7-2	TRBJ2-3	many	16	TGTGCCAGCAGCTTAGTGGGATCTTATAGCACAGATACGCAGTATTTT	CASSLVGSYSTDTQYF
-	TRBV4-2	TRBJ2-2	many	14	TGTGCCAGCAGCCGCCAGGGGTTCACCGGGGAGCTGTTTTTT	CASSRQGFTGELFF
-	TRBV4-1	TRBJ2-5	many	14	TGCGCCAGCAGCCAAGAGCCGGGGCAAGAGACCCAGTACTTC	CASSQEPGQETQYF
-	TRBV9	TRBJ2-3	many	13	TGTGCCAGCAGCGCCTTCAGGGAAGATACGCAGTATTTT	CASSAFREDTQYF
-	TRBV7-6	TRBJ2-1	-	13	TGTGCCAGCAGCCTGCGACTGAACAATGAGCAGTTCTTC	CASSLRLNNEQFF
-	TRBV3-1	TRBJ1-5	-	13	TGTGCCAGCAGCCAAGCCCTACATCACCCCCAGCATTTT	CASSQALHHPQHF
-	TRBV7-2	TRBJ2-5	-	12	TGTGCCAGCAGCGGTGGCCTCGGGACCCAGTACTTC	CASSGGLGTQYF
-	TRBV20-1	TRBJ2-5	many	14	TGCAGTGCTAGCGAATCTAGGAGGGGCGAGACCCAGTACTTC	CSASESRRGETQYF
TRBD2	TRBV30	TRBJ2-1	-	15	TGTGCCCGGCGGAGTCGGCGGGGGGGTTACAATGAGCAGTTCTTC	CARRSRRGGYNEQFF
-	TRBV5-1	TRBJ1-2	many	14	TGTGCCAGCAGTTTAGGGCGGGGGGACTATGGCTACACCTTC	CASSLGRGDYGYTF
-	TRBV12-3/TRBV12-4	TRBJ2-7	-	15	TGTGCCAGCAGTTGGGGGTCCCTAGGCTCCTACGAGCAGTACTTC	CASSWGSLGSYEQYF
-	TRBV12-3/TRBV12-4	TRBJ2-5	-	15	TGTGCCAGCAGTCCTACCCGGGGCCCCGGATCGACCCAGTACTTC	CASSPTRGPGSTQYF
-	TRBV11-2	TRBJ1-2	many	13	TGTGCCAGCAGTCCCACTGCTAACTATGGCTACACCTTC	CASSPTANYGYTF
-	TRBV18	TRBJ1-3	many	13	TGTGCCAGCTCACCGGGGGCCGGAAACACCATATATTTT	CASSPGAGNTIYF
-	TRBV29-1	TRBJ1-2	few	14	TGCAGCGTTGAAGATTTTCAGAGGAACTATGGCTACACCTTC	CSVEDFQRNYGYTF
TRBD1	TRBV2	TRBJ1-5	-	14	TGTGCCAGCAGGGGGACAGGGGGCGGACAGCCCCAGGATTTT	CASRGTGGGQPQDF
-	TRBV5-1	TRBJ2-5	many	14	TGCGCCAGCAGCTTGGGGGTAGCCCGTGAGACCCAGTACTTC	CASSLGVARETQYF